This T cell receptor (beta chain) was profiled in a study of CD8+CD57+ T cells in acquired aplastic anemia (dated by TCRdb to about 2018). Background for the entire study: Extracted DNA from sorted CD4+ and CD8+ cells averaged approximately 3.4 ug, ranging from about 0.2 to 30 ug. CD8+CD57+ expansion was defined as a frequency above the mean frequency observed in healthy subjects. General findings and caveats noted by the study authors: Although under 35 CD8+ CDR3 sequences were shared by patients and controls, these sequences appeared highly expressed in patients and within the immunodominant clones of patients. No significant difference in CD8+ Simpson's diversity was found between patients and healthy controls (P=0.060).

The germline V gene provides CDR1 SNHLY and CDR2 FYNNEI. The CDR3 covers 14 residues, taking in both the cysteine and the phenylalanine. Only the CDR3 part of the read is kept: 42 bases, read in frame from the first base. The junction shows trimming of 6 bases on V and 0 bases on J, and the gene matches do not reach 4 bases of it. Patients chosen for sequencing had shown expansion of CD8+CD57+ cells by flow cytometry. Every patient had severe acquired aplastic anemia, diagnosed using the International Study of Aplastic Anemia and Agranulocytosis and Camitta criteria. Patients had received no therapy at the time of blood sampling. TCR repertoires of sorted CD4+ and CD8+ blood T cells from severe aplastic anemia patients and healthy subjects were deep-sequenced in the study. Patients were enrolled under clinicaltrials.gov protocols 00001620, 01623167, 00001397, 00071045, 00081523 and 00961064 in the USA. Ficoll-Paque density gradient centrifugation was used to isolate peripheral blood mononuclear cells. CD4+ and CD8+ T cells were sorted by FACS or magnetic beads before DNA extraction.

Profiling of TCR beta VDJ combinations and CDR3 sequences used genomic DNA as the template. An Illumina HiSeq 2000 was used for TCR repertoire sequencing. The study's own analysis went as follows. Repertoire assessment relied on Simpson's diversity index, CDR3 size and DJ length profiles, and TRBV/TRBJ rearrangement plots. Whichever DNA sequence was most abundant in the deep sequencing data was defined as the immunodominant clone. CDR3 amino acid sequences were screened for sharing across subjects and were compared with published repertoires and the VDJdb database. TCRdb passed the public sequencing reads through fastp at Q25 and MiXCR, retaining productive beta sequences. CDR3 protein sequences are deduplicated, and each keeps its most common genes and DNA. It is TCRdb's table, rather than the study itself, that gives the V and J calls and clone size. The sample data list roughly 150,000 distinct CDR3 sequences, and roughly 50% of these were observed just once. The ten most abundant clones make up 3.2% of the sample.

Comment on this clonotype: Its antigen target is currently unknown. Per-base quality was not reported, and no clone a single base away is much larger than it.

Rearrangement joined TRBV2 to TRBJ1-1; 7 middle bases align to TRBD1. What was sequenced was sorted CD4+, CD8+, or CD8+CD57+ T cells (not recorded which) from PBMCs. This receptor was identified in a human donor with aplastic anemia. The DNA sequence is as follows: TGTGCCAGCAGCAGGGGACAGATGAACACTGAAGCTTTCTTT. Translated, it reads CASSRGQMNTEAFF.